The text below deals with one T cell receptor beta chain. What it recognizes is unknown. This entry comes from a study of post-analysis software for immune sequencing data. Study-wide points: When patients were compared with controls, 4 or 5 TRBV segments were more frequent, TRBV5-6, TRBV5-1 and TRBV20-1 among them.

V lost 6 bases and J 6 bases, leaving 14 bases between the germline ends. Germline CDR1 LNHNV, CDR2 YYDKDF (reference sequence). This CDR3 contains 13 residues. The TCR beta cDNA libraries carried unique molecular identifiers. TCRdb analysed the PCR reads with MiXCR anew, one entry per CDR3 protein. In the table there are roughly 410,000 distinct CDR3 sequences, less than 35% of which are singletons. Sequencing was performed on blood. The clonotype comes from a girl aged 5 to 17 with multiple sclerosis. The gene calls are TRBV15 and TRBJ1-2, with D hard to call. CDR3 amino acids: CATREVGMDGYTF. The CDR3 DNA follows: TGTGCCACCAGAGAGGTAGGGATGGATGGCTACACCTTC.